This T cell receptor (beta chain) was obtained from a study of T cell changes during pregnancy in multiple sclerosis. Trimming shortened V by 6 bases and J by 2 bases, and 13 bases separated the two germline ends. Germline lookup yields CDR1 WSHSY and CDR2 SAAADI. This CDR3 has 14 residues. This clone was seen only once. The protocol was immunoSEQ multiplex PCR, while the TCRdb copy is restricted to in-frame clones and leaves out a portion. Here the sample spans around 29,000 clones, approximately 87% being singletons. The sample consisted of CD8+ T cells from peripheral blood mononuclear cells, taken after pregnancy. The chain carries TRBV10-2 and TRBJ1-1; the D gene is possibly TRBD1 (6 bases). The clonotype originates from a female donor with multiple sclerosis, enrolled in a pregnancy study. CDR3 coding DNA: TGCGCCAGCAGAGACAGGCCTCAAAACACTGAAGCTTTCTTT. Translated: CASRDRPQNTEAFF.